This T cell receptor beta chain was recorded in a study of blood T cell repertoires in COVID-19. Turning to the study itself: There were acute and convalescent COVID-19 samples, and they came from the United States, Italy and Spain.

Profiling relied on immunoSEQ multiplex PCR, and the TCRdb table lists in-frame clones only, not all of them. Of hundreds of thousands of clones listed, less than 90% were seen once; the top ten hold around 13%. The germline V and J ends were trimmed by 2 bases and 3 bases, with 13 bases remaining between them. In germline, CDR1 is MNHEY, CDR2 SMNVEV (reference sequence). The length of the CDR3 is 15 residues. Enrolled during active infection, Seattle patients were then followed longitudinally. This receptor was taken from a woman in her 70s with COVID-19, enrolled during active disease. V is TRBV27 and J is TRBJ2-5, with a weak D call TRBD1 (5 bases). The specimen sequenced was peripheral blood. The CDR3 spells CASSLRKGREETQYF. The CDR3 DNA is TGTGCCAGCAGTTTAAGGAAGGGGCGAGAAGAGACCCAGTACTTC.